The T cell receptor beta chain under discussion was sequenced for a study of early T cells in non-severe SARS-CoV-2 infection. Study summary: The input, bulk RNA from unsorted whole blood, was sequenced, and chains were unpaired.

The length of the CDR3 is 14 residues. Germline CDR1 and CDR2: SGHRS and YFSETQ. V was shortened by 0 bases and J by 5 bases, with 11 bases between the two germline ends. Molecules of cDNA were individually given unique molecular identifiers that were attached to them. TCRdb re-called the 5' RACE reads with MiXCR, one entry per CDR3 protein. Among more than 95,000 distinct CDR3 sequences listed, about 15% were seen once. Study results and limitations: Anti-spike CD8 responses were favored by VDJdb matching, which missed private and CD4 specificities.

Remarks on this clonotype: Its antigen is undetermined.

The chain is built from TRBV5-1 and TRBJ2-5; D not certain. The receptor's source is an adult who was a healthcare worker with PCR-confirmed SARS-CoV-2 infection or an uninfected control (not recorded which). The source material was whole blood. The CDR3 is CASSLDGKRETQYF. CDR3 nucleotide sequence: TGCGCCAGCAGCTTGGATGGGAAACGGGAGACCCAGTACTTC.